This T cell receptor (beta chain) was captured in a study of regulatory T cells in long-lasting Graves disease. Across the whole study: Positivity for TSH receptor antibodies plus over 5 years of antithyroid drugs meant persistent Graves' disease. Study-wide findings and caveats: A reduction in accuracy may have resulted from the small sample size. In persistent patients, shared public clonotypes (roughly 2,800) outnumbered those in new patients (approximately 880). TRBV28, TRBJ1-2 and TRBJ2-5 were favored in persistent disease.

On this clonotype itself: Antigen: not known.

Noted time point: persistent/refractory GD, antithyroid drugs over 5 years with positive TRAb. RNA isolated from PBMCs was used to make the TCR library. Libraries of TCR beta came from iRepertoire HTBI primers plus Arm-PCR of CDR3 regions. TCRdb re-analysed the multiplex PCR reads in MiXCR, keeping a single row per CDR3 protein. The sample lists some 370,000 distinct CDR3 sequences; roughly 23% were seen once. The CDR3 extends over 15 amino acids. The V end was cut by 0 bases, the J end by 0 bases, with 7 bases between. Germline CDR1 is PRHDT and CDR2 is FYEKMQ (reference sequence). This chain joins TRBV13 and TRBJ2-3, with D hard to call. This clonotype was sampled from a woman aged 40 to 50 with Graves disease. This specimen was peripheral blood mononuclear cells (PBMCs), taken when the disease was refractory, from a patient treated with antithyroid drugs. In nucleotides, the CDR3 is TGTGCCAGCAGCTTAGGTCTCCCTAGCACAGATACGCAGTATTTT. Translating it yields CASSLGLPSTDTQYF.